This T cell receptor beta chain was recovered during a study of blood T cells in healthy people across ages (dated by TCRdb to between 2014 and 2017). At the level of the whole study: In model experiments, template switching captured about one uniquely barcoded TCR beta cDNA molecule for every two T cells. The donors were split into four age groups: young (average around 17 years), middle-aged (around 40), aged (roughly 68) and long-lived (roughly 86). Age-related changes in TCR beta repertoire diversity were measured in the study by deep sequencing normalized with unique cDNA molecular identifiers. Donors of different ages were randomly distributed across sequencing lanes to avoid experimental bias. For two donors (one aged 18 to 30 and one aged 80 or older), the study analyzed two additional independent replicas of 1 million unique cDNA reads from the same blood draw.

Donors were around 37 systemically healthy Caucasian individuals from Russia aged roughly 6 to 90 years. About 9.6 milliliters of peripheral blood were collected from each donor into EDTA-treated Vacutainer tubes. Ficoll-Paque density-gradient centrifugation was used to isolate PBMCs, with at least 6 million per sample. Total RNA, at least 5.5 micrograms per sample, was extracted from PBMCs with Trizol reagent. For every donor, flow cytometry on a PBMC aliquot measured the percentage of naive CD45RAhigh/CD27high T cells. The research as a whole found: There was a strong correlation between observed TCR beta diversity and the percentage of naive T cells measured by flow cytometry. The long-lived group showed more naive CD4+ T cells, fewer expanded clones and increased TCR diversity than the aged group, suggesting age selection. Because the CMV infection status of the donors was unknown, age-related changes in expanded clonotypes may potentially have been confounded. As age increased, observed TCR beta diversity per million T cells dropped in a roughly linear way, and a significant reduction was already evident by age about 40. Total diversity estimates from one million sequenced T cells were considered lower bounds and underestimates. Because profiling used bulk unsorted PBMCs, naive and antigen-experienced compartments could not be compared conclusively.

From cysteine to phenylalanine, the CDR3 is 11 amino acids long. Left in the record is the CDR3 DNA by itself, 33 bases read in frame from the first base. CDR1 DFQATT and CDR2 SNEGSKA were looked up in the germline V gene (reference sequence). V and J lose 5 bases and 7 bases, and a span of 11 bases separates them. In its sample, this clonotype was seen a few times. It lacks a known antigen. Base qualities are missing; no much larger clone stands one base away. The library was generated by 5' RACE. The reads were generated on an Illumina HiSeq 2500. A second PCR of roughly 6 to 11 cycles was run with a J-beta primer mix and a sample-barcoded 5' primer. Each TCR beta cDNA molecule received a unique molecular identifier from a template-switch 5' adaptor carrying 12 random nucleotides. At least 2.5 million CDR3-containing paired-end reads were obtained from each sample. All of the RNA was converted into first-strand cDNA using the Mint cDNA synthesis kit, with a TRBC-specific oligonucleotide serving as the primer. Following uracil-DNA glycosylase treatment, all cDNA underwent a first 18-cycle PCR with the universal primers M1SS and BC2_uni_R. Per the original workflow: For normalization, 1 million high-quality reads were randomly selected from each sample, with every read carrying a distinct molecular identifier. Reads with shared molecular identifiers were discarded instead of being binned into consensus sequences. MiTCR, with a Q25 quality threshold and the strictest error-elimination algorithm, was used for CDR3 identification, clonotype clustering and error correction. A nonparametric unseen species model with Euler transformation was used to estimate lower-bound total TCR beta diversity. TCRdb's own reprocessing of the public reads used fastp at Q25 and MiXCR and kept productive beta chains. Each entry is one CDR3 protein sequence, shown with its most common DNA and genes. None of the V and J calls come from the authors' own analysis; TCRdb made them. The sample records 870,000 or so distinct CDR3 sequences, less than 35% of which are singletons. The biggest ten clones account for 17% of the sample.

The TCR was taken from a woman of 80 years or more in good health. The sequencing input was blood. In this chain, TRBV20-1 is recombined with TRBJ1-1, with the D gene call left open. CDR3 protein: CSAAGRSEAFF. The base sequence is TGCAGTGCTGCCGGGAGAAGTGAAGCTTTCTTT.